The text below deals with one T cell receptor beta chain. Antigen specificity is unknown. The data are from a study of cytomegalovirus exposure and HLA in healthy donors. Study background: Drawn from HLA-typed donors, tens of millions of unique TCRs were held in an early data release. Findings and limits, study-wide: Later work found that TCR association rates differed between HLA loci; DRB1 had the most and HLA-C the fewest. Analysis was performed later, and it showed HLA-associated TCR beta chains to be more clonally expanded than equally common others. In a later analysis, the majority of CMV-associated beta chains seemingly showed HLA restriction.

PCR primers comprised 60 Vbeta and 13 Jbeta primers. Here immunoSEQ multiplex PCR was the method, and the copy in TCRdb shows in-frame clones only, minus some. This sample has approximately 270,000 clones, with 75% to 90% found just once. This sequence originates from a girl aged 2-10 years in good health and CMV-seronegative. The sequencing sample was made of PBMCs.

The DNA for the CDR3 is TGTGCCAGCAGTAAGAGGCAGTCTGGAAACACCATATATTTT. Protein: CASSKRQSGNTIYF. This rearrangement joins TRBV27 to TRBJ1-3; D ambiguous. The CDR3 is 14 residues long. In germline, CDR1 is MNHEY, CDR2 SMNVEV (reference sequence). The V gene lost 5 bases and the J gene lost 1 base, with 9 bases spanning the gap.